This TCR beta chain originates from a study of blood T cell repertoires in COVID-19. In the study overall: Acute-phase and convalescent COVID-19 samples originated in the United States, Italy and Spain. In each case, the material was cDNA or gDNA derived from T cells, B-cell-depleted T cells, or PBMCs.

The authors' processing: Amplification with reference gene primers provided the estimates of nucleated cell counts. The method was immunoSEQ multiplex PCR; TCRdb's version includes in-frame clones alone and lacks a portion of them. That table furnishes V, J and clone size, whereas the DNA furnished D and trimming. Of 140,000 to 150,000 clones in the sample, about four fifths were seen once. This CDR3 comprises 13 residues. V lost 6 bases and J lost 1, with 9 bases in between. Material for sequencing was peripheral blood. The receptor comes from a human donor with acute or convalescent COVID-19. The donor label of this sample is uncertain. V usage is TRBV12-3 or TRBV12-4 and J usage is TRBJ1-2, with D hard to call. The CDR3, as DNA: TGTGCCAGCAGCTACAACAGTAACTATGGCTACACCTTC. Amino acid sequence: CASSYNSNYGYTF.